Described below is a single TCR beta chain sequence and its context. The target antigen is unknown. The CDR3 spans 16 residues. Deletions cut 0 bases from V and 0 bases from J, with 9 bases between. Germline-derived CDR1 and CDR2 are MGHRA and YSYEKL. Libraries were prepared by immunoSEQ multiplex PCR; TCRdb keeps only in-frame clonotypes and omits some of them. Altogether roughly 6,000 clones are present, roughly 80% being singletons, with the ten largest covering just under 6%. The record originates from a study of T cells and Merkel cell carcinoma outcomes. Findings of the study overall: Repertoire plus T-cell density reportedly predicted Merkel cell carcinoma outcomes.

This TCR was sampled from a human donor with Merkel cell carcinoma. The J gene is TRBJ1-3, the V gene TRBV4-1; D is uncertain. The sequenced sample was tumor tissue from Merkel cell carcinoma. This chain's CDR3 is CASSQDAGFSGNTIYF. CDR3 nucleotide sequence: TGCGCCAGCAGCCAAGATGCAGGATTCTCTGGAAACACCATATATTTT.